This T cell receptor beta chain was sequenced during a study of blood T cell repertoires in COVID-19. Study-wide background: COVID-19 samples, acute and convalescent, were from the United States, Italy and Spain.

Assay: immunoSEQ multiplex PCR; the TCRdb copy retains only in-frame clones and omits some. Of roughly 90,000 clones listed, 89% are singletons. V shed 8 bases, J shed 2 bases, and the junction held 6 bases outside the gene matches. This CDR3 region has 14 residues. Germline CDR1 is MNHEY and CDR2 is SVGAGI. The material sequenced was peripheral blood. The gene calls are TRBV6-5 and TRBJ1-1; TRBD1 agrees at 9 bases. The receptor's source is an elderly woman with active COVID-19. The CDR3 region has the DNA TGTGCCAGCGGAATGGACAGGGGAAACACTGAAGCTTTCTTT. It translates to CASGMDRGNTEAFF.